This T cell receptor beta chain was recovered during a study of blood T cell repertoires in COVID-19. Study information: The analysed material was cDNA or gDNA that came from T cells, B-cell-depleted T cells, or PBMCs.

Some clones are missing from TCRdb's copy, which holds only in-frame ones; the method was immunoSEQ multiplex PCR. The sample shows 350,000 to 400,000 clones, 80% to 95% of them seen only once. Participants were aged about 18 to 100 years from more than 20 US areas. In assigning cohorts, the study relied on participant-reported clinical history. This TCR was recovered from a woman in her 40s who had been exposed to COVID-19. The sample taken for sequencing was PBMCs or T cells enriched from blood (not recorded which).

For the CDR3, the DNA is TGTGCCAGCGGATCGGACAGGTCAACCTACAATGAGCAGTTCTTC. Its protein is CASGSDRSTYNEQFF. The chain couples TRBV27 to TRBJ2-1, with 7 bases matching TRBD1. From germline, CDR1 is MNHEY and CDR2 SMNVEV (reference sequence). The CDR3 length is 15 residues. J lost 2 bases, V lost 8 bases, and 9 bases had no gene match.